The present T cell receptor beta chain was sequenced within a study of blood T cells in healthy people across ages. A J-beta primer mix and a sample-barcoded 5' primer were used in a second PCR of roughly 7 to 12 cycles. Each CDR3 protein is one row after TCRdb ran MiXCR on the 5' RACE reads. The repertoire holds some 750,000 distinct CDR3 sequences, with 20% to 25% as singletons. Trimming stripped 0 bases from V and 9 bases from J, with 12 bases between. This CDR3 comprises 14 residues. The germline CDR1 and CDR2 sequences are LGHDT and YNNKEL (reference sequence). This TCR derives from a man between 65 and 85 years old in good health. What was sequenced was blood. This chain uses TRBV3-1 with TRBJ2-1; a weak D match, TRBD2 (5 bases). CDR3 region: CASSQERRVGEQFF. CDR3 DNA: TGTGCCAGCAGCCAAGAGAGGCGGGTGGGTGAGCAGTTCTTC.